Presented here are 22 T cell receptor beta chains from one specimen sequenced in a study of human T cells and chemical hapten exposure. TCRdb passed the RACE reads through MiXCR, listing each CDR3 protein once. The sample has tens of thousands of distinct CDR3 sequences; approximately 12% are singletons. Indicated time point: patch test 1, 2 weeks after DPC sensitization. Treatment here: therapeutic diphenylcyclopropenone sensitization with weekly scalp DPC. The sample here was whole blood, taken in connection with sensitization to the hapten diphenylcyclopropenone (DPC). The source of these receptors is a woman aged 55-69 years with alopecia areata. Some clones in this sample may be carry-over from other donors' samples.

V and J are TRBV18 and TRBJ1-5; weak D call: TRBD1 (6 bases). The CDR3 runs 15 residues. In germline, CDR1 is KGHSH, CDR2 LQKENI. Trimming took off 3 bases at V and 7 bases at J, with 16 bases between the two ends. The CDR3 loop is CASSPLGGGGQPQHF. CDR3 nucleotide sequence: TGTGCCAGCTCACCCCTCGGAGGGGGAGGACAGCCCCAGCATTTT.

A few counts support this clonotype. The V and J genes are TRBV18 and TRBJ1-6, with D unresolved. Deletions cut 0 bases from V and 6 bases from J, with 9 bases between. The CDR3 is 15 amino acids. Germline lookup yields CDR1 KGHSH and CDR2 LQKENI. CDR3 loop: CASSPPGAINSPLHF. DNA for the CDR3: TGTGCCAGCTCACCACCCGGAGCGATTAATTCACCCCTCCACTTT.

The sample holds many counts of this clonotype. V and J are TRBV20-1 and TRBJ1-5; D ambiguous. CDR1 is DFQATT, CDR2 SNEGSKA, per germline (reference sequence). Trimming left V 1 base short and J 0 bases short, with 13 bases between. The CDR3 runs to 16 residues. CDR3 region: CSARGRAASSNQPQHF. Written as DNA, the CDR3 is TGCAGTGCTAGAGGTAGGGCTGCCAGTAGCAATCAGCCCCAGCATTTT.

This clonotype was seen only a few times. V and J are TRBV12-3 or TRBV12-4 and TRBJ2-1; no clear D gene. The length of the CDR3 is 12 residues. V was shortened by 6 bases and J by 9 bases, with 12 bases between the two germline ends. The CDR3 spells CASSHNRIEQFF. CDR3 bases: TGTGCCAGCAGCCACAATCGGATTGAGCAGTTCTTC.

The CDR3 coding sequence is TGTGCCAGCAGCTTAGCCAGTCCTCAAGAGACCCAGTACTTC. Amino acids: CASSLASPQETQYF. V gene TRBV7-9 combines with J gene TRBJ2-5; D is unresolved. The germline V gene has CDR1 SEHNR and CDR2 FQNEAQ (reference sequence). Trimming cost V 0 bases and J 2 bases, with 7 bases left between them. The CDR3 loop spans 14 amino acids.

The chain joins TRBV6-1 to TRBJ2-4; no clear D. Germline V lookup: CDR1 MNHNS, CDR2 SASEGT. This CDR3 spans 14 amino acids. The germline V and J ends were trimmed by 2 bases and 0 bases, with 5 bases remaining between them. This CDR3 is CASSERLAKNIQYF. Here the CDR3 DNA reads TGTGCCAGCAGTGAAAGGTTAGCCAAAAACATTCAGTACTTC.

The rearrangement joins TRBV29-1 to TRBJ1-1; 7 bases map to TRBD1. The CDR3 runs to 16 residues. With 7 bases clipped from V and 10 bases from J, the junction kept 24 bases outside the gene matches. The germline gives CDR1 SQVTM, CDR2 ANQGSEA. Written as DNA, the CDR3 is TGCAGCGCCACAGGGGAGGGCTCCCCCCCACTGAACGGAGCTTTCTTT. Translation: CSATGEGSPPLNGAFF.

This clonotype has at least ten counts. The chain couples TRBV7-2 to TRBJ2-1; maybe TRBD1 (6 bases). CDR1 SGHTA and CDR2 FQGNSA come from the germline V gene. Trimming took 1 base from V and 5 from J, leaving 6 bases between them. The CDR3 runs to 13 residues. CDR3 nucleotides: TGTGCCAGCAGCTTAGACAGGGACAATGAGCAGTTCTTC. It is translated as CASSLDRDNEQFF.

The V and J genes are TRBV9 and TRBJ1-5, with D tentatively TRBD1 (5 bases). The CDR3 is 15 amino acids. In germline, CDR1 is SGDLS, CDR2 YYNGEE. The CDR3 is CVSSGGDYSNQPQHF. In DNA, the CDR3 is TGTGTCAGTTCCGGAGGGGATTATAGCAATCAGCCCCAGCATTTT. The full variable domain, in which reference TRBV9 and TRBJ1-5 provide the parts outside the CDR3, is DSGVTQTPKHLITATGQRVTLRCSPRSGDLSVYWYQQSLDQGLQFLIQYYNGEERAKGNILERFSAQQFPDLHSELNLSSLELGDSALYFCVSSGGDYSNQPQHFGDGTRLSIL.

The CDR3 loop reads CASSYTGTGGTQPQHF. For the CDR3, the DNA is TGTGCCAGCAGTTACACAGGGACAGGGGGCACTCAGCCCCAGCATTTT. This chain links TRBV6-6 with TRBJ1-5; 12 positions agree with TRBD1. This CDR3 spans 16 amino acids. V lost 2 bases and J lost 6; bases outside the gene matches: 5. Germline lookup yields CDR1 MNHNY and CDR2 SVGAGI (reference sequence).

Ten or more counts support this clonotype. CDR3 DNA sequence: TGTGCCATCACCGGGAGGGTTGGGACTGAAGCTTTCTTT. It specifies CAITGRVGTEAFF. V and J are TRBV10-3 and TRBJ1-1; D gene uncertain. Germline CDR1 reads ENHRY; CDR2 reads SYGVKD. V lost 7 bases to trimming and J lost 5 bases, with 14 bases between them. The CDR3 loop spans 13 amino acids.

The V call is TRBV4-1, the J call TRBJ2-7; D may be TRBD1 (5 bases). In germline, CDR1 is MGHRA, CDR2 YSYEKL. V was trimmed by 3 bases and J by 6 bases, leaving 12 bases between them. The CDR3 spans 13 residues. The CDR3 nucleotides are TGCGCCAGCAGCCATAGTCAGGGTGGCGAGCAGTACTTC. Encoded protein: CASSHSQGGEQYF.

This clonotype rates as medium-sized. This rearrangement joins TRBV12-5 to TRBJ1-1; D unresolved. The germline V gene has CDR1 LGHNT and CDR2 FRNRAP. This CDR3 region has 13 residues. Trimming removed 1 base at V and 1 base at J, with 4 bases between. In nucleotides, the CDR3 is TGTGCTAGTGGTTTGGGACCGAACACTGAAGCTTTCTTT. Protein: CASGLGPNTEAFF.

This clonotype was found many times. The V call is TRBV10-2, the J call TRBJ1-3; 9 bases map to TRBD1. The germline gives CDR1 WSHSY, CDR2 SAAADI. With 2 bases clipped from V and 8 bases from J, the junction kept 4 bases outside the gene matches. The CDR3 is 14 residues long. This CDR3 is CASSETGGGHTIYF. The DNA of the CDR3 is TGCGCCAGCAGTGAGACAGGGGGCGGACACACCATATATTTT.

This clonotype has at least ten counts. The chain joins TRBV10-3 to TRBJ2-6, with a tentative D call TRBD2 (6 bases). This CDR3 spans 14 amino acids. V was trimmed by 8 bases and J by 1 base, leaving 9 bases between them. Looked up from germline, CDR1 is ENHRY and CDR2 is SYGVKD. CDR3 protein: CAIEEGSGANVLTF. In DNA form, the CDR3 reads TGTGCCATCGAGGAGGGGTCTGGGGCCAACGTCCTGACTTTC.

This clonotype was seen only a few times. The rearrangement links TRBV5-1 to TRBJ1-2, with TRBD1 matching over 7 bases. CDR1 is SGHRS, CDR2 YFSETQ, per germline. The CDR3 sequence is 15 residues long. Unmatched junction bases numbered 11, after V lost 6 bases and J lost 3 bases. This CDR3 is CASKAGTEAYYGYTF. CDR3 DNA: TGCGCCAGCAAAGCCGGGACAGAGGCCTACTATGGCTACACCTTC.

This clonotype was seen ten or more times. The chain is built from TRBV5-1 and TRBJ1-5; D may be TRBD1 (6 bases). The CDR3 loop spans 13 amino acids. The germline V gene encodes CDR1 SGHRS and CDR2 YFSETQ. V gave up 8 bases and J gave up 5 bases, with 14 bases separating them. The CDR3 reads CASREGGDQPQHF. The DNA for the CDR3 is TGCGCCAGTAGGGAGGGGGGCGATCAGCCCCAGCATTTT.

There are many counts of this clonotype. The chain links TRBV10-2 to TRBJ1-1, with no clear D. V lost 1 base, J lost 1 base, and 4 bases lay in between. The germline CDR1 and CDR2 sequences are WSHSY and SAAADI. There are 13 residues in the CDR3. The CDR3 spells CASSEFGNTEAFF. For the CDR3, the DNA is TGCGCCAGCAGTGAGTTTGGGAACACTGAAGCTTTCTTT.

This clonotype has a handful of counts. This chain joins TRBV27 and TRBJ1-1; D uncertain. This CDR3 contains 12 residues. V was cut by 3 bases and J by 1 base, with 3 bases left in between. Germline CDR1 and CDR2: MNHEY and SMNVEV (reference sequence). The CDR3 reads CASSFANTEAFF. The CDR3 DNA reads as TGTGCCAGCAGTTTCGCGAACACTGAAGCTTTCTTT.

This clonotype was picked up many times. This rearrangement joins TRBV6-6 to TRBJ1-2; unclear D gene. CDR3 length: 16 amino acids. CDR1 and CDR2 from the germline V gene are MNHNY and SVGAGI (reference sequence). The V end was cut by 5 bases, the J end by 4 bases, with 20 bases between. The CDR3 region is CASSPRATKTTYGYTF. The CDR3 nucleotides are TGTGCCAGCAGTCCCCGGGCAACGAAAACGACCTATGGCTACACCTTC.

This clonotype has ten or more counts. This sequence joins TRBV3-1 and TRBJ2-4; D not certain. Between the trimmed V and J ends, which lost 0 bases and 2 bases, there was a span of 17 bases. Germline CDR1 and CDR2: LGHDT and YNNKEL (reference sequence). This CDR3 region has 18 residues. CDR3 bases: TGTGCCAGCAGCCAAGATCATTCGGGTTTATATCCCAAAAACATTCAGTACTTC. This translates into CASSQDHSGLYPKNIQYF.

The chain employs TRBV29-1 and TRBJ1-2; no definite D call. CDR3 length equals 12 residues. Germline V lookup: CDR1 SQVTM, CDR2 ANQGSEA. V shed 0 bases and J shed 4 bases, with 6 bases lying between them. The DNA of the CDR3 is TGCAGCGTTGAAGATCAAGCCTATGGCTACACCTTC. Its protein product is CSVEDQAYGYTF.